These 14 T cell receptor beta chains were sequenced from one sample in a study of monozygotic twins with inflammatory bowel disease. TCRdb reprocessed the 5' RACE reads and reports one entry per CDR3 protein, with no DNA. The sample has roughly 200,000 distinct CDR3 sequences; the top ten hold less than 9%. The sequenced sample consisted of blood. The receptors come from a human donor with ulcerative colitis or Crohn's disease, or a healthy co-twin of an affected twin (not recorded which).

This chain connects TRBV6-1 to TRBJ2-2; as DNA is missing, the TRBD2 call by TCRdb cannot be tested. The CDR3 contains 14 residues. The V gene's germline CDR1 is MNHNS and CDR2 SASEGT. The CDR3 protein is CASRRDFNTGELFF.

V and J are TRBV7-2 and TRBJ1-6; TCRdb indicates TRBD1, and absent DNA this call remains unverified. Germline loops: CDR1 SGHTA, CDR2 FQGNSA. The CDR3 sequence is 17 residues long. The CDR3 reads CASSSGQKGSKDSPLHF. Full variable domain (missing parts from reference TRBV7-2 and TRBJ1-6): GAGVSQSPSNKVTEKGKDVELRCDPISGHTALYWYRQSLGQGLEFLIYFQGNSAPDKSGLPSDRFSAERTGGSVSTLTIQRTQQEDSAVYLCASSSGQKGSKDSPLHFGNGTRLTVT.

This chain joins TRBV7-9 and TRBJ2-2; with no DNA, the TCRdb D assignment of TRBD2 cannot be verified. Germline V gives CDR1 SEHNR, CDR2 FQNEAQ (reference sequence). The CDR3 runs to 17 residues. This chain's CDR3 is CASSILAGGPHTGELFF.

The CDR3 here is CASSSEASGGFF. The chain combines TRBV7-9 with TRBJ1-1. Germline CDR1 is SEHNR and CDR2 is FQNEAQ (reference sequence). This CDR3 is 12 amino acids long.

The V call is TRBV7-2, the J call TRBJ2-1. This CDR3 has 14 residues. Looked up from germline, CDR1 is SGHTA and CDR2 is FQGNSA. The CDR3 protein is CASSLEGRYNEQFF.

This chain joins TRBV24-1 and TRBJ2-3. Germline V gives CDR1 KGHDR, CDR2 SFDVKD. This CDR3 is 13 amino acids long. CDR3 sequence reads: CATSDFRTDTQYF.

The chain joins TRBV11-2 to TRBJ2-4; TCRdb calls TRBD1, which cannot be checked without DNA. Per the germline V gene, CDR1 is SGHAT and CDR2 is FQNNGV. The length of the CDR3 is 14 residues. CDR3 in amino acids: CASSSPRRADIQYF.

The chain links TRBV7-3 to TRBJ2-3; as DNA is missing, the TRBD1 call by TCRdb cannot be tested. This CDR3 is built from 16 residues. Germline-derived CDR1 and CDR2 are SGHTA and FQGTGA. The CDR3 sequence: CASSSQGDLSTDTQYF.

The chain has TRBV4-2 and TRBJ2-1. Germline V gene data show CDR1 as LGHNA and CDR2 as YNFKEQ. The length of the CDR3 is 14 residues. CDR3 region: CASSQVTVYNEQFF.

CDR3 sequence: CASSLAGGPTYEQYF. The chain couples TRBV7-9 to TRBJ2-7; the TCRdb D gene call, TRBD1, has no DNA to confirm it. Germline V gives CDR1 SEHNR, CDR2 FQNEAQ (reference sequence). This CDR3 spans 15 amino acids.

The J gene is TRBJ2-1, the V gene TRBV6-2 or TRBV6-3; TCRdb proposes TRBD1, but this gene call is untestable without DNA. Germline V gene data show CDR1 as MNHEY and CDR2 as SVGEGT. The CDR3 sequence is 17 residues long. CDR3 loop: CASSQGVAGGSYNEQFF.

The CDR3 spells CASSKPSGPTRNEQFF. V is TRBV3-1 and J is TRBJ2-1; no DNA is available, so the TRBD2 call from TCRdb remains unchecked. This CDR3 region has 16 residues. Germline V gives CDR1 LGHDT, CDR2 YNNKEL (reference sequence).

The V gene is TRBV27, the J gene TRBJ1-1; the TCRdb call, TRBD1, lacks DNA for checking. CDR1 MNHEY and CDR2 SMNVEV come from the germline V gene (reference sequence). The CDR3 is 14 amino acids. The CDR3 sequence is CASRGDRERTEAFF.

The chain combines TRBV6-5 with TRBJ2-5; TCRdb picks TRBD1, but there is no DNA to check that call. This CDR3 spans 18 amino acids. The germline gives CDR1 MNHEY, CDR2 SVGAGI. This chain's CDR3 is CASSYSYGTGTQLETQYF.